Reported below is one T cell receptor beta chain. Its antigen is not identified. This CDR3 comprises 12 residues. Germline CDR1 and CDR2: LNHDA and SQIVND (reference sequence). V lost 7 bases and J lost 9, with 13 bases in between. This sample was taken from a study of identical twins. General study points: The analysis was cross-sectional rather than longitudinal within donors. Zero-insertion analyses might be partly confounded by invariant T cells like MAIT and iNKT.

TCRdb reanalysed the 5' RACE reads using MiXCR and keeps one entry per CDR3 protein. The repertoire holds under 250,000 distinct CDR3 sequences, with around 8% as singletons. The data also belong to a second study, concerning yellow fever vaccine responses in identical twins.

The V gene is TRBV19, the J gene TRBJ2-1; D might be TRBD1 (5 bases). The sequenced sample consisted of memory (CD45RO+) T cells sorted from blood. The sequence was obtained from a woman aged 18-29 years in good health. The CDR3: CASKGVHSEQFF. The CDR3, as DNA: TGTGCCAGTAAAGGGGTACACAGTGAGCAGTTCTTC.